Below are 19 T cell receptor beta chains sequenced from a single sample in a study of blood T cell repertoires in COVID-19. Libraries were prepared by immunoSEQ multiplex PCR; TCRdb keeps only in-frame clonotypes and omits some of them. Among about 300,000 clones listed, around 82% were seen once. The sample comprised peripheral blood. These receptors all stem from a woman aged 50 to 60 with acute or convalescent COVID-19.

The chain joins TRBV13 to TRBJ2-3; D may be TRBD2 (6 bases). The CDR3 sequence is 17 residues long. Germline CDR1 reads PRHDT; CDR2 reads FYEKMQ (reference sequence). V lost 1 base, J lost 1 base, and 15 bases lay in between. The CDR3 nucleotides read TGTGCCAGCAGCTTAGCGCTCTACCCGGGGGGCACAGATACGCAGTATTTT. Its translation is CASSLALYPGGTDTQYF.

This chain links TRBV9 with TRBJ1-1; 9 bases line up with TRBD1. Trimming took 5 bases from V and 2 from J; bases not matched to a gene: 7. Germline values: CDR1 SGDLS, CDR2 YYNGEE. The CDR3 extends over 15 amino acids. CDR3 region: CASREGQGTNTEAFF. CDR3 in DNA: TGTGCCAGCAGGGAGGGACAGGGAACCAACACTGAAGCTTTCTTT.

To note about this clone: An end of the junction differs from the germline gene, which may be a read error. This chain connects TRBV3-1 (or the pseudogene TRBV3-2) to TRBJ1-4; D ambiguous. The CDR3 has 15 residues. The germline gives CDR1 LGHDT, CDR2 YNNKEL (reference sequence). The CDR3 nucleotides read TGTGCCAACAGCACCCGGTGGCAGGCCCCTGAAAAACTGTTTTTT. It yields the protein CANSTRWQAPEKLFF.

This chain links TRBV4-1 with TRBJ1-6; D remains unclear. Germline V gene sequence: CDR1 MGHRA, CDR2 YSYEKL. The CDR3 has 14 residues. Trimming removed 1 base from V and 19 bases from J, with 20 bases in between. The CDR3 nucleotides are TGCGCCAGCAGCCAAGGGCCGAGGTTGGTGGTTTCACACTTT. Protein sequence: CASSQGPRLVVSHF.

The chain couples TRBV6-2 or TRBV6-3 to TRBJ2-7; the D gene is possibly TRBD1 (6 bases). Trimming removed 2 bases from V and 3 bases from J, with 17 bases in between. CDR3 length equals 16 residues. Germline CDR1 reads MNHEY; CDR2 reads SVGEGT. CDR3 sequence reads: CASSYAGTPARYEQYF. CDR3 bases: TGTGCCAGCAGTTACGCCGGGACACCGGCCCGCTACGAGCAGTACTTC.

This clone was observed a handful of times. This chain connects TRBV12-3 or TRBV12-4 to TRBJ1-4; no reliable D call. The CDR3 totals 12 residues. Trimming removed 5 bases from V and 10 bases from J, with 11 bases in between. The CDR3 loop reads CASSQTLGKLFF. CDR3 DNA sequence: TGTGCCAGCAGTCAAACACTAGGAAAACTGTTTTTT.

This clone was counted a few times. This sequence joins TRBV15 and TRBJ2-7; no firm D call. This CDR3 has 13 amino acids. Germline assignment: CDR1 LNHNV and CDR2 YYDKDF (reference sequence). The ends were cut back, 1 base at V and 7 bases at J, with 11 bases in the middle. CDR3 residues: CATSRALLEEQYF. DNA for the CDR3: TGTGCCACCAGCAGAGCACTTCTTGAGGAGCAGTACTTC.

This clone was recorded a few times. The chain recombines TRBV5-6 with TRBJ2-2; 8 nucleotides agree with TRBD2. The ends lost 4 bases at V and 7 bases at J; junction bases unmatched: 3. This CDR3 is built from 13 residues. Germline values: CDR1 SGHDT, CDR2 YYEEEE. The CDR3 is CASSALAVGELFF. DNA for the CDR3: TGTGCCAGCAGCGCACTAGCGGTCGGGGAGCTGTTTTTT.

In its sample, this clone was seen a few times. The V gene is TRBV19, the J gene TRBJ2-2, with a possible D match to TRBD1 (7 bases). The CDR3 runs to 15 residues. V was clipped by 5 bases and J by 1 base, with 11 bases between them. Germline lookup yields CDR1 LNHDA and CDR2 SQIVND (reference sequence). The chain's CDR3 is CASSSQGGNTGELFF. For the CDR3, the DNA is TGTGCCAGTAGTTCCCAGGGGGGGAACACCGGGGAGCTGTTTTTT.

The V gene is TRBV9, the J gene TRBJ1-2, with 7 nucleotides matching TRBD1. The germline V gene encodes CDR1 SGDLS and CDR2 YYNGEE. Trimming took 0 bases from V and 2 from J; bases not matched to a gene: 1. CDR3 length: 14 residues. Here the CDR3 reads CASSVEGANYGYTF. The CDR3 DNA reads as TGTGCCAGCAGCGTAGAGGGGGCCAACTATGGCTACACCTTC.

This sequence joins TRBV2 and TRBJ1-1; maybe TRBD1 (6 bases). The CDR3 contains 14 residues. The ends were cut back, 6 bases at V and 2 bases at J, with 13 bases in the middle. Looked up from germline, CDR1 is SNHLY and CDR2 is FYNNEI. In DNA form, the CDR3 reads TGTGCCAGCAGCCCACGGACAGTCAACACTGAAGCTTTCTTT. Protein product: CASSPRTVNTEAFF.

In this sample, this clone turned up once. V usage is TRBV5-1 and J usage is TRBJ2-5; TRBD2 is a possible D gene (6 bases). There are 14 residues in the CDR3. V gave up 4 bases and J gave up 2 bases, with 12 bases separating them. From germline, CDR1 is SGHRS and CDR2 YFSETQ. CDR3: CASSPRERQETQYF. CDR3 bases: TGCGCCAGCAGCCCACGGGAGCGACAAGAGACCCAGTACTTC. Variable domain in full (rest from reference TRBV5-1 and TRBJ2-5): KAGVTQTPRYLIKTRGQQVTLSCSPISGHRSVSWYQQTPGQGLQFLFEYFSETQRNKGNFPGRFSGRQFSNSRSEMNVSTLELGDSALYLCASSPRERQETQYFGPGTRLLVL.

This sequence joins TRBV4-3 and TRBJ1-1, with D possibly being TRBD1 (5 bases). The germline CDR1 and CDR2 sequences are LGHNA and YSLEER. The V gene lost 0 bases and the J gene lost 0 bases, with 8 bases spanning the gap. This CDR3 is 15 amino acids long. The CDR3 DNA is TGCGCCAGCAGCCAAGAGAAGGGGCTGAACACTGAAGCTTTCTTT. This gives the protein CASSQEKGLNTEAFF.

This chain uses TRBV6-1 with TRBJ1-1; weak D call: TRBD1 (6 bases). Germline CDR1 MNHNS, CDR2 SASEGT. The ends were cut back, 6 bases at V and 1 base at J, with 12 bases in the middle. CDR3 size: 14 residues. The CDR3 bases are TGTGCCAGCAGGCGACAGGCAACGAACACTGAAGCTTTCTTT. Its translation is CASRRQATNTEAFF.

In its sample, this clone was seen once. The gene calls are TRBV5-5 and TRBJ1-2, with D uncertain. The CDR3 runs to 14 residues. V was pared by 4 bases and J by 4 bases, with 14 bases between. The germline CDR1 and CDR2 sequences are SGHKS and YYEKEE (reference sequence). DNA for the CDR3: TGTGCCAGCAGCCGAATCGGGTTCGGCTATGGCTACACCTTC. Amino acid sequence: CASSRIGFGYGYTF.

The J gene is TRBJ1-1, the V gene TRBV5-6; 11 nucleotides align to TRBD1. Germline V gene lookup returns CDR1 SGHDT and CDR2 YYEEEE. The CDR3 totals 15 residues. The J segment lost 5 bases and the V segment lost 7 bases, leaving 10 bases of the junction unmatched. CDR3 DNA sequence: TGTGCCAGCGGGAGAACCGGGACAGGGGGTACTGAAGCTTTCTTT. Residues: CASGRTGTGGTEAFF.

This chain connects TRBV7-2 to TRBJ2-3; possible D gene TRBD1, 5 bases. Trimming took off 2 bases at V and 4 bases at J, with 10 bases between the two ends. The CDR3 contains 14 residues. CDR1 SGHTA and CDR2 FQGNSA come from the germline V gene. Here the CDR3 reads CASSLQGWADTQYF. The DNA of the CDR3 is TGTGCCAGCAGCTTACAGGGTTGGGCAGATACGCAGTATTTT.

V gene TRBV6-5 combines with J gene TRBJ2-1, with D perhaps TRBD2 (5 bases). This CDR3 is built from 14 residues. V lost 2 bases to trimming and J lost 8 bases, with 13 bases between them. Germline V gene lookup returns CDR1 MNHEY and CDR2 SVGAGI. CDR3 protein: CASSYGAGLDEQFF. CDR3 coding DNA: TGTGCCAGCAGTTACGGCGCGGGTCTAGATGAGCAGTTCTTC.

V is TRBV5-5 and J is TRBJ2-1, with a tentative D call TRBD2 (5 bases). The CDR3 covers 14 residues. V dropped 4 bases and J dropped 3 bases, with 11 bases sitting between them. CDR1 is SGHKS, CDR2 YYEKEE, per germline (reference sequence). CDR3 protein: CASSKEVYYNEQFF. CDR3 DNA sequence: TGTGCCAGCAGCAAGGAGGTTTACTACAATGAGCAGTTCTTC.